This T cell receptor beta chain was found in a study of CD8 T cells in ankylosing spondylitis. This clonotype was seen ten or more times. Its antigen remains unidentified. This CDR3 is 15 amino acids long. CDR1 is DFQATT and CDR2 is SNEGSKA in the germline V gene (reference sequence). V was clipped by 3 bases and J by 2 bases, with 16 bases between them. A quantitative 5'-RACE method, one with molecular barcodes, was used to make TCR beta libraries. TCRdb reprocessed the 5' RACE reads with MiXCR, giving one entry per CDR3 protein. The sample shows over 200,000 distinct CDR3 sequences, approximately 10% of them seen only once. Findings and limits, study-wide: Prior work had noted some motif variants in reactive arthritis blood and synovial fluid.

The V gene is TRBV20-1, the J gene TRBJ2-5, with D perhaps matching TRBD2 (6 bases). This TCR came from a male donor with ankylosing spondylitis or in good health (not recorded which). The sequenced material came from blood, either unsorted or a sorted T cell fraction (not recorded which). CDR3 sequence reads: CSASRGTGSQETQYF. DNA of the CDR3: TGCAGTGCTAGTCGCGGGACCGGGAGTCAAGAGACCCAGTACTTC.